This TCR beta chain is drawn from a study of blood T cell repertoires in COVID-19. Across the whole study: The cDNA or gDNA used as material had been derived from T cells, B-cell-depleted T cells, or PBMCs.

The ends were cut back, 10 bases at V and 8 bases at J, with 21 bases in the middle. From germline, CDR1 is SEHNR and CDR2 FQNEAQ (reference sequence). The CDR3 totals 14 residues. Sequencing was performed with immunoSEQ multiplex PCR; in TCRdb, only in-frame clones are kept and a portion is missing. The table has 190,000 or so clones, around four fifths seen once. The chain links TRBV7-9 to TRBJ2-1, with a weak D call TRBD1 (5 bases). The receptor was isolated from a man over 45 with active or convalescent COVID-19. Sequencing was carried out using peripheral blood. CDR3 sequence reads: CATQGGAVGYEQFF. The CDR3, as DNA: TGTGCCACCCAAGGTGGGGCCGTAGGCTATGAGCAGTTCTTC.